This record looks at one T cell receptor (beta chain) sequence and its context. This clone was seen a single time. Its target antigen remains unknown. No base quality information exists; no much larger clone differs at one position. Using the deep immunoSEQ assay, TCR CDR3 regions were amplified from genomic DNA by multiplex PCR. Extracted genomic DNA from each cell subset was distributed evenly across all wells of several immunoSEQ 96-well plates, and each plate was treated as a replicate. For sorted subsets, about 210 ng of genomic DNA, equivalent to 25,000 to 35,000 T cell genomes, went into each replicate PCR. Purified libraries were quantified with a Qubit 3.0 fluorometer, sized on a Bioanalyzer 2100, and re-quantified with the KAPA Library Quantification kit. A separate single-read 150-cycle Illumina NextSeq 550 flow cell was used to sequence each immunoSEQ 96-well plate. In the paper's pipeline: Because only junctional sequences without quality scores were contained in the immunoSEQ output, filtering matching that applied to full-length reads could not be performed. To assign V/J genes and CDR3, sequences were annotated against IMGT germline references using PyIR, a Python wrapper for IgBLAST v1.9. Reads were removed for weak V/J assignments (E-value above 1e-6), missing CDR3, stop codons, out-of-frame junctions, or ambiguous translated residues. V3J clonotypes were defined as sequences sharing the same inferred V gene, J gene, and CDR3 amino acid sequence. Percentage overlap between repertoires was calculated by dividing the number of shared unique clonotypes by the size of the smaller repertoire. RTK rarefaction, the Chao1 estimator, and Recon v2.1 estimates of unobserved clonotypes were used to assess repertoire richness. OLGA was used to compute generation probabilities for all TCRbeta clonotypes that the gDNA method yielded from a handful of donors. The source is immuneACCESS, and TCRdb retained only in-frame sequences with V and J called. Part of the clones is not carried over; for the studies checked, unresolved V genes explain less than half of this, and the remainder is unexplained. V and J calls and clone size are copied from that table; D and trimming were computed from the DNA. The sample includes about 2 million clones, with over 85% observed a single time. Jointly, the top ten make up 0.9% to 1.4% of the sample.

CD8 naive samples were CD45RO-negative cells positively selected for CCR7, giving a CD45RA+CCR7+ population that excluded TemRA cells. The donors were healthy, HIV-negative adults who had no recently reported acute infections or vaccinations. Every donor was a Caucasian adult living in Nashville, Tennessee, USA. Blood was obtained by leukapheresis, after which PBMCs were separated by Ficoll-Histopaque density gradient centrifugation and cryopreserved in liquid nitrogen vapor phase. Analytical flow cytometry was used to check the purity and quantity of every magnetically sorted T cell population. Each sorted fraction had its genomic DNA isolated and then quantified by UV absorbance on a Nanodrop 2000c. This entry belongs to a study of shared clonotypes between healthy human individuals (dated by TCRdb to 2018 to 2020). Context from the whole study: A couple of women and a few men aged 18 to 49 years were included in the cohort. To increase sequencing depth and limit assay-specific biases, TCR repertoire library preparation and sequencing were carried out by different laboratories using diverse techniques. For each donor, CD4 naive and CD4 memory were each given three plates, CD8 naive was given two plates, and CD8 memory was given one plate. Per donor, leukapheresis produced somewhere between about 0.8 and 9.5 billion PBMCs. To estimate repertoire size and how much clonotype sharing occurs between individuals, the study deeply sequenced the blood TCR repertoires of roughly 5 healthy adults. Overall study outcomes, separate from this receptor: The genetic and exposure-history diversity represented was limited by the small number of donors. Incomplete sequencing was indicated by rarefaction of sorted-subset datasets, despite the large sequencing depth. Based on pairwise subsampling, the degree of clonotype sharing among donors was expected to be affected by sequencing depth. Sampling was restricted to blood, and TCR repertoires in tissues likely differ from the TCR repertoires found in blood. Larger estimated clonotype richness was generally found for naive subsets than for memory subsets. Compared with non-shared clonotypes, the clonotypes found in all four sorted-subset donors had higher generation probabilities. About 4.5% of naive CD4, 3.5% of naive CD8, around 2.3% of memory CD4, and approximately 0.39% of memory CD8 clonotypes were shared across a few donors.

Sequencing input: naive CD8+ T cells sorted from blood. What the cell subset or site label conveys for this sample: CD45RA+CCR7+. The TCR was taken from a man younger than 35 in good health.

The DNA is TGTGCCATCAGGGAGGATCCGTCTTTCGACGAGCAGTACTTC. Its translation is CAIREDPSFDEQYF. The chain couples TRBV10-3 to TRBJ2-7; TRBD2 is a weak D gene call, 5 bases matching. V gives up 6 bases and J gives up 5 bases, and the segment between their germline ends measures 17 bases. Via the germline V gene, CDR1 is ENHRY and CDR2 SYGVKD. The CDR3 spans 14 residues, from the cysteine through the phenylalanine. Just the 42-base CDR3 DNA is kept, in frame starting at base 1.